This T cell receptor (beta chain) was recovered during a study of cytomegalovirus exposure and HLA in healthy donors. The overall study: Tens of millions of unique TCRs from HLA-typed donors were held in an early data release.

The PCR employed 60 Vbeta primers together with 13 Jbeta primers. Generated by immunoSEQ multiplex PCR, the TCRdb table keeps only in-frame clones and is missing some. The sample carries fewer than 300,000 clones, 86% recorded once. Study-level findings and limits: In vitro assays verified that three CMV-associated chains recognized CMV antigens specifically. Cytomegalovirus-associated TCR beta chains were listed, numbering 150 to 200.

This CDR3 is 15 amino acids long. CDR1 is ENHRY, CDR2 SYGVKD, per germline. Deletions cut 3 bases from V and 0 bases from J, with 12 bases between. A word on this clone: Its matching antigen is unknown.

The source of this sequence is a middle-aged man in good health and CMV-seropositive. The sample was PBMCs. The genes are TRBV10-3 and TRBJ2-7, with D tentatively TRBD1 (6 bases). The CDR3 DNA sequence: TGTGCCATCAGTGACCGACAGGCGAGCTCCTACGAGCAGTACTTC. Protein product: CAISDRQASSYEQYF.